By its share, the clone carrying this T cell receptor (beta chain) is medium-sized. Via MiXCR, TCRdb re-called the PCR reads, giving one row per CDR3 protein. The sample consists of some 15,000 distinct CDR3 sequences, over 40% of them appearing once. The CDR3 spans 16 residues. The germline CDR1 and CDR2 sequences are WSHSY and SAAADI. Unmatched junction bases numbered 10, after V lost 5 bases and J lost 4 bases. The entry originates in a study of tumor-infiltrating lymphocytes in oesophageal squamous cell carcinoma. V gene TRBV10-2 combines with J gene TRBJ2-1; TRBD1 matches 8 bases. The source is a male donor with esophageal squamous cell carcinoma. The sequencing sample was made of blood. In nucleotides, the CDR3 is TGCGCCAGCAGTTCGCCCCGGGACAGGTCGTACAATGAGCAGTTCTTC. It codes for CASSSPRDRSYNEQFF.